Presented here are 31 T cell receptor beta chains from one specimen sequenced in a study of vaccination and CD4 T cells after COVID-19. Documented treatment: roughly nine-day PBMC culture with coronavirus spike peptide pools or control peptides (ViraFEST assay). Investigators obtained the unexposed donor's CD4+ T cells before the COVID-19 pandemic (2011-2018). Antigens for these TCRs are unknown. With the Oncomine TCR Beta short-read assay, DNA from cultured CD4+ T cells was sequenced. MiXCR, run by TCRdb on the PCR reads, gives a single entry per CDR3 protein. Here the sample spans about 6,600 distinct CDR3 sequences, 25% to 35% being singletons. Specimen: CD4+ T cells from blood, cultured in vitro. The receptors shown here come from a human donor in good health.

The rearrangement links TRBV6-1 to TRBJ1-2; D gene ambiguous. V was clipped by 6 bases and J by 2 bases, with 10 bases between them. Germline CDR1 reads MNHNS; CDR2 reads SASEGT. The CDR3 covers 13 residues. The CDR3 reads CASSPTVNYGYTF. The CDR3 DNA reads TGTGCCAGCAGCCCCACTGTGAACTATGGCTACACCTTC.

This clonotype was counted only a few times. The CDR3 DNA reads TGTGCCAGCAGCCTCGACAGTTTTAGCAATCAGCCCCAGCATTTT. Translating gives CASSLDSFSNQPQHF. The V call is TRBV6-1, the J call TRBJ1-5; D may be TRBD1 (5 bases). CDR3 length: 15 residues. Trimming pared 6 bases from V and 0 bases from J, leaving 12 bases between. CDR1 MNHNS and CDR2 SASEGT come from the germline V gene.

This clonotype was counted between two and nine times. This chain links TRBV4-2 with TRBJ1-2, with unresolved D. This CDR3 is built from 14 residues. V was cut by 0 bases and J by 8 bases, with 13 bases left in between. Germline V gene data show CDR1 as LGHNA and CDR2 as YNFKEQ. In DNA form, the CDR3 reads TGTGCCAGCAGCCAAGATCTTGCGGTCCCCGGCTACACCTTC. Translation gives CASSQDLAVPGYTF.

The V and J genes are TRBV30 and TRBJ1-1; no reliable D call. The CDR3 extends over 16 amino acids. Per the germline V gene, CDR1 is GTSNPN and CDR2 is SVGIG (reference sequence). V lost 3 bases and J lost 0, with 17 bases in between. Written as DNA, the CDR3 is TGTGCCTGGAGATCCCGTTTACGTGCAATGAACACTGAAGCTTTCTTT. It encodes CAWRSRLRAMNTEAFF. Drawing the rest from reference TRBV30 and TRBJ1-1, the complete variable domain is SQTIHQWPATLVQPVGSPLSLECTVEGTSNPNLYWYRQAAGRGLQLLFYSVGIGQISSEVPQNLSASRPQDRQFILSSKKLLLSDSGFYLCAWRSRLRAMNTEAFFGQGTRLTVV.

By sample share, this clonotype is medium-sized. This rearrangement joins TRBV7-9 to TRBJ1-2, with no clear D. V lost 1 base and J 0 bases, leaving 3 bases between the germline ends. The V gene's germline CDR1 is SEHNR and CDR2 FQNEAQ (reference sequence). The CDR3 spans 13 residues. CDR3 bases: TGTGCCAGCAGCTTAGAACCTAACTATGGCTACACCTTC. This encodes CASSLEPNYGYTF. Full variable domain (rest looked up from reference TRBV7-9 and TRBJ1-2): DTGVSQNPRHKITKRGQNVTFRCDPISEHNRLYWYRQTLGQGPEFLTYFQNEAQLEKSRLLSDRFSAERPKGSFSTLEIQRTEQGDSAMYLCASSLEPNYGYTFGSGTRLTVV.

This clonotype was seen a few times. The chain couples TRBV7-2 to TRBJ2-2, with TRBD1 matching 9 bases. The CDR3 has 17 amino acids. Germline assignment: CDR1 SGHTA and CDR2 FQGNSA. The V gene end was trimmed by 5 bases and the J gene end by 5 bases; junction bases not matched to a gene: 12. CDR3 DNA: TGTGCCAGCAGCCGGTCTCGGGACAGGGTGACTACCGGGGAGCTGTTTTTT. Its translation is CASSRSRDRVTTGELFF.

The J gene is TRBJ1-2, the V gene TRBV7-6, with D possibly matching TRBD1 (6 bases). CDR1 SGHVS and CDR2 FNYEAQ come from the germline V gene. The CDR3 contains 12 residues. V lost 5 bases to trimming and J lost 8 bases, with 12 bases between them. The CDR3 loop reads CASSLQGSGYTF. CDR3 nucleotides: TGTGCCAGCAGCCTTCAGGGGAGCGGCTACACCTTC.

By share, this clonotype counts as medium-sized. The genes are TRBV7-2 and TRBJ1-2; D gene uncertain. CDR3 length equals 14 residues. Per germline, CDR1 SGHTA and CDR2 FQGNSA. V lost 4 bases, J lost 4 bases, and 13 bases lay in between. The CDR3 DNA sequence: TGTGCCAGCAGCTCTTCGGGCGGGGTCTATGGCTACACCTTC. Protein: CASSSSGGVYGYTF.

The genes are TRBV11-2 and TRBJ2-7; no firm D call. Germline V CDR1 and CDR2: SGHAT, FQNNGV. Deletions cut 0 bases from V and 6 bases from J, with 0 bases between. This CDR3 spans 10 amino acids. The CDR3 DNA follows: TGTGCCAGCAGCTTAGACGAGCAGTACTTC. It is translated as CASSLDEQYF.

As regards this clonotype: This may come from a read error, since a much larger clone is one base off. The chain combines TRBV15 with TRBJ1-1; tentative D call: TRBD1 (6 bases). The CDR3 totals 14 residues. V shed 5 bases and J shed 11 bases, with 21 bases lying between them. Germline V gene lookup returns CDR1 LNHNV and CDR2 YYDKDF (reference sequence). The CDR3 DNA reads as TGTGCCACCAGCGGAGGCCAAGGACAGTCCGAGGCTTTCTTT. This gives the protein CATSGGQGQSEAFF.

The DNA of the CDR3 is TGTGCCAGCAGCCAACAGGGGGGCTACGAGCAGTACTTC. Its translation: CASSQQGGYEQYF. The chain links TRBV9 to TRBJ2-7; 8 nucleotides line up with TRBD1. The CDR3 loop spans 13 amino acids. CDR1 is SGDLS and CDR2 is YYNGEE in the germline V gene. V trimming: 4 bases; J trimming: 3 bases; junction bases outside the gene matches: 3.

The chain combines TRBV12-3 or TRBV12-4 with TRBJ1-3; D remains unclear. This CDR3 has 15 residues. V lost 5 bases and J lost 2, with 13 bases in between. This CDR3 is CASSTPSGTGNTIYF. CDR3 in DNA: TGTGCCAGCAGTACTCCCTCGGGGACTGGAAACACCATATATTTT.

The chain joins TRBV20-1 to TRBJ1-1; 9 nucleotides align to TRBD1. V shed 6 bases, J shed 4 bases, and the junction held 3 bases outside the gene matches. CDR1 and CDR2 from the germline V gene are DFQATT and SNEGSKA (reference sequence). This CDR3 contains 12 residues. Here the CDR3 DNA reads TGCAGTGCGAGACAGGGGGTCACTGAAGCTTTCTTT. Translated: CSARQGVTEAFF.

The chain links TRBV5-1 to TRBJ1-2; no reliable D call. V was clipped by 4 bases and J by 6 bases, with 10 bases between them. Germline-derived CDR1 and CDR2 are SGHRS and YFSETQ. The CDR3 totals 12 residues. Here the CDR3 reads CASSPPGDGYTF. The CDR3 DNA reads TGCGCCAGCAGCCCGCCGGGAGATGGCTACACCTTC.

As regards this clonotype: Relative to the germline gene, one junction end is altered; a read error may explain this. This rearrangement joins TRBV28 to TRBJ1-2; perhaps TRBD1 as D (5 bases). Germline loops: CDR1 MDHEN, CDR2 SYDVKM. The CDR3 has 14 amino acids. CDR3 nucleotide sequence: TGTGTCAGCAGCCCACTCGGGACGATCTATGGCTACACCTTC. Translation: CVSSPLGTIYGYTF.

The chain carries TRBV5-1 and TRBJ1-5; maybe TRBD1 (6 bases). The germline CDR1 and CDR2 sequences are SGHRS and YFSETQ. Trimming removed 2 bases at V and 3 bases at J, with 9 bases between. This CDR3 is 14 amino acids long. CDR3 residues: CASSLSGDNQPQHF. The CDR3 DNA sequence: TGCGCCAGCAGCTTATCAGGGGACAATCAGCCCCAGCATTTT.

This clonotype is classed as medium-sized. The rearrangement uses TRBV20-1 and TRBJ2-2; perhaps TRBD2 as D (5 bases). The V end was cut by 6 bases, the J end by 4 bases, with 12 bases between. Germline V CDR1 and CDR2: DFQATT, SNEGSKA (reference sequence). The CDR3 length is 13 residues. CDR3 region: CSAITGLTGELFF. CDR3 bases: TGCAGTGCGATTACTGGACTCACCGGGGAGCTGTTTTTT.

The CDR3 reads CASRWGGPSSNQPQHF. DNA of the CDR3: TGTGCCAGCAGATGGGGGGGACCGAGTAGCAATCAGCCCCAGCATTTT. The rearrangement uses TRBV5-6 and TRBJ1-5, with D perhaps matching TRBD1 (5 bases). This CDR3 comprises 16 residues. The V and J ends lost 5 bases and 0 bases respectively, with 15 bases between them. Germline V gene sequence: CDR1 SGHDT, CDR2 YYEEEE.

The chain joins TRBV2 to TRBJ1-6; 10 bases agree with TRBD1. Germline loops: CDR1 SNHLY, CDR2 FYNNEI. The junction had 10 bases not matched to a gene; V was cut back by 7 bases and J by 10 bases. The CDR3 is 15 residues long. The CDR3 protein is CASTNQRTGGSPLHF. The CDR3 DNA reads TGTGCCAGCACCAACCAGAGGACAGGGGGGTCACCCCTCCACTTT.

This clonotype occurred a few times. This chain links TRBV20-1 with TRBJ1-5; TRBD1 is a possible D gene (6 bases). The CDR3 covers 13 residues. V was pared by 5 bases and J by 4 bases, with 12 bases between. The V gene's germline CDR1 is DFQATT and CDR2 SNEGSKA (reference sequence). CDR3 sequence (DNA): TGCAGTGCTCAAGGGGGACTTAATCAGCCCCAGCATTTT. Translated: CSAQGGLNQPQHF.

The rearrangement links TRBV10-2 to TRBJ2-1, with D unresolved. Germline V gene data show CDR1 as WSHSY and CDR2 as SAAADI. The CDR3 consists of 13 residues. The V gene lost 0 bases and the J gene lost 4 bases, with 4 bases spanning the gap. The CDR3 DNA is TGCGCCAGCAGTGAGTCAGGGTACAATGAGCAGTTCTTC. It specifies CASSESGYNEQFF.

This clonotype rates as medium-sized. This chain uses TRBV7-2 with TRBJ1-5, with D possibly being TRBD1 (6 bases). The CDR3 sequence is 16 residues long. V was clipped by 1 base and J by 11 bases, with 21 bases between them. Per germline, CDR1 SGHTA and CDR2 FQGNSA. The CDR3 nucleotides are TGTGCCAGCAGCTTAGGGGCACAGGGCCCACAAGGCACCCAGCATTTT. Its translation is CASSLGAQGPQGTQHF.

The J gene is TRBJ2-2, the V gene TRBV10-3, with 7 bases aligning to TRBD1. Germline V CDR1 and CDR2: ENHRY, SYGVKD. The CDR3 length is 12 residues. Germline trimming cut 8 bases from V and 5 bases from J; bases unmatched to any gene: 2. The CDR3 spells CAIQTGTGELFF. The CDR3 coding sequence is TGTGCCATCCAGACAGGGACCGGGGAGCTGTTTTTT.

This clonotype was recorded a few times. The rearrangement links TRBV19 to TRBJ1-2; TRBD1 is a possible D gene (5 bases). Germline CDR1 reads LNHDA; CDR2 reads SQIVND (reference sequence). The CDR3 length is 14 residues. V was cut by 5 bases and J by 4 bases, with 14 bases left in between. The CDR3 DNA follows: TGTGCCAGTAGTGGGACGCATATTACCTATGGCTACACCTTC. This gives the protein CASSGTHITYGYTF.

This clonotype was found a few times. The rearrangement links TRBV9 to TRBJ1-1, with 8 bases aligning to TRBD1. The CDR3 is made up of 15 amino acids. Germline CDR1 SGDLS, CDR2 YYNGEE. V shed 3 bases and J 2 bases; nucleotides not matched to a gene: 6. CDR3 loop: CASSAEDRENTEAFF. In DNA, the CDR3 is TGTGCCAGCAGCGCCGAGGACAGGGAAAACACTGAAGCTTTCTTT.

The chain couples TRBV5-1 to TRBJ1-1; TRBD1 aligns across 7 bases. J was trimmed by 0 bases and V by 4 bases; bases with no gene match: 6. Per the germline V gene, CDR1 is SGHRS and CDR2 is YFSETQ. The CDR3 runs 15 residues. The CDR3 coding sequence is TGCGCCAGCAGCAGGAACAGGGGAATGAACACTGAAGCTTTCTTT. This codes for CASSRNRGMNTEAFF.

This chain uses TRBV18 with TRBJ1-1, with D perhaps matching TRBD1 (6 bases). CDR3 length: 15 residues. Germline V gene lookup returns CDR1 KGHSH and CDR2 LQKENI. Trimming left V 1 base short and J 1 base short, with 10 bases between. CDR3 DNA sequence: TGTGCCAGCTCACCACTTAACAGGGAGAACACTGAAGCTTTCTTT. This translates into CASSPLNRENTEAFF. The full variable domain, with the rest looked up from reference TRBV18 and TRBJ1-1, is NAGVMQNPRHLVRRRGQEARLRCSPMKGHSHVYWYRQLPEEGLKFMVYLQKENIIDESGMPKERFSAEFPKEGPSILRIQQVVRGDSAAYFCASSPLNRENTEAFFGQGTRLTVV.

This chain links TRBV2 with TRBJ1-2; 7 bases agree with TRBD1. Per the germline V gene, CDR1 is SNHLY and CDR2 is FYNNEI. The V gene end was trimmed by 4 bases and the J gene end by 2 bases; junction bases not matched to a gene: 4. This CDR3 has 14 residues. The CDR3: CASSVTGENYGYTF. CDR3 DNA: TGTGCCAGCAGTGTAACAGGGGAGAACTATGGCTACACCTTC.

The J gene is TRBJ1-1, the V gene TRBV7-2; tentatively, D is TRBD1 (6 bases). The CDR3 runs to 14 residues. Germline CDR1 SGHTA, CDR2 FQGNSA. The ends were cut back, 1 base at V and 13 bases at J, with 19 bases in the middle. Here the CDR3 DNA reads TGTGCCAGCAGCTTAGAGACAGGACGCGGTACTATTTTCTTT. Translation: CASSLETGRGTIFF.

The rearrangement uses TRBV2 and TRBJ2-3; the D gene could be TRBD1 or TRBD2 (6 bases each). The CDR3 extends over 18 amino acids. The germline V gene encodes CDR1 SNHLY and CDR2 FYNNEI. The V end was cut by 7 bases, the J end by 3 bases, with 26 bases between. CDR3 protein: CASKVTRGRERGTDTQYF. The CDR3, as DNA: TGTGCCAGCAAGGTGACCCGGGGGCGCGAACGGGGGACAGATACGCAGTATTTT. The full variable domain, in which reference TRBV2 and TRBJ2-3 provide the parts outside the CDR3, is EPEVTQTPSHQVTQMGQEVILRCVPISNHLYFYWYRQILGQKVEFLVSFYNNEISEKSEIFDDQFSVERPDGSNFTLKIRSTKLEDSAMYFCASKVTRGRERGTDTQYFGPGTRLTVL.

V and J are TRBV29-1 and TRBJ1-2; no firm D call. V was cut by 1 base and J by 3 bases, with 12 bases left in between. Germline V lookup: CDR1 SQVTM, CDR2 ANQGSEA. CDR3 length: 14 amino acids. The CDR3 here is CSVEARPSHYGYTF. The CDR3 DNA reads TGCAGCGTTGAAGCTAGGCCGTCACACTATGGCTACACCTTC.